These T cell receptor beta chains were read from a single sample in a study of cytomegalovirus exposure and HLA in healthy donors. Only in-frame clones appear in the TCRdb table, and some are missing; sequencing was by immunoSEQ multiplex PCR. This table has tens of thousands of clones, more than 90% appearing once. Sequenced: PBMCs. The receptors derive from a young man in good health and CMV-seronegative. CDR3s include the opening cysteine and the closing phenylalanine or tryptophan. A D gene is named only where the DNA matches it firmly. Size values are once, few and many counts, or a class for expanded clones, and some rows have none.

j_call v_call d_call clone_size cdr3_aa cdr3_nt
TRBJ1-4 TRBV7-2 TRBD1 once CASSLATGLPGKLFF TGTGCCAGCAGCTTGGCGACAGGGCTTCCCGGGAAACTGTTTTTT
TRBJ2-5 TRBV7-9 - - CASSPGVAGKETQYF TGTGCCAGCAGCCCCGGGGTAGCCGGGAAAGAGACCCAGTACTTC
TRBJ1-5 TRBV4-1 TRBD1 - CAISQVGTGNQPQHF TGCGCCATCAGCCAGGTAGGGACAGGCAATCAGCCCCAGCATTTT
TRBJ2-3 TRBV6-6 - - CASSYVGSRDTQYF TGTGCCAGCAGTTACGTAGGGAGCAGAGATACGCAGTATTTT
TRBJ2-3 TRBV11-3 - once CASSFGDMSTDTQYF TGTGCCAGCAGCTTTGGGGACATGAGCACAGATACGCAGTATTTT
TRBJ2-7 TRBV2 - - CASRGDLYEQYF TGTGCCAGCAGGGGAGACCTCTACGAGCAGTACTTC
TRBJ2-1 TRBV4-3 - - CASSQGETWSSYNEQFF TGCGCCAGCAGCCAAGGCGAGACGTGGAGCTCCTACAATGAGCAGTTCTTC
TRBJ2-7 TRBV9 TRBD1 once CASSVTGGSSYEQYF TGTGCCAGCAGCGTGACAGGGGGTAGCTCCTACGAGCAGTACTTC
TRBJ2-1 TRBV4-1 - - CASSQEPGNEQFF TGCGCCAGCAGCCAAGAACCCGGTAATGAGCAGTTCTTC
TRBJ2-7 TRBV5-4 TRBD2 - CASSLASGSSYEQYF TGTGCCAGCAGCTTGGCAAGCGGGAGCTCCTACGAGCAGTACTTC
TRBJ2-7 TRBV7-8 - - CASSLDRDPYEQYF TGTGCCAGCAGCTTAGACAGGGATCCGTACGAGCAGTACTTC
TRBJ2-7 TRBV9 - few CASSVGESSSYEQYF TGTGCCAGCAGCGTAGGGGAGTCGAGCTCCTACGAGCAGTACTTC
TRBJ2-3 TRBV21-1 - - CATRDISPSDTQYF TGTGCTACACGAGACATAAGTCCTTCTGATACGCAGTATTTT